This entry lists 25 T cell receptor beta chains sequenced from one sample in a study of T cell clonality in common variable immunodeficiency. Only in-frame clones appear in the TCRdb table, and some are missing; sequencing was by immunoSEQ multiplex PCR. The sample presents about 35,000 clones, none singletons. The sequencing sample was made of peripheral blood mononuclear cells. These receptor sequences come from a person aged 18 to 70 in good health.

This clone was picked up many times. The missing CDR3 end, 3 residues past where the read stops, is filled in from the germline J gene. The chain is built from TRBV19 and TRBJ2-7; 9 nucleotides align to TRBD2. CDR1 LNHDA and CDR2 SQIVND come from the germline V gene (reference sequence). The CDR3 extends over 17 amino acids. The V and J ends lost 1 base and 0 bases, in that order; junction bases with no gene match: 7. Incomplete CDR3 DNA: TGTGCCAGTAGTATAGTGGCTAGCGGGGTTAGCTCCTACGAG. Amino acid sequence: CASSIVASGVSSYE. The CDR3 in its entirety is CASSIVASGVSSYEQYF.

This clone was found many times. Coverage ceases 3 residues before the CDR3 finishes, and the germline J gene fills in the end. The genes are TRBV6-2 or TRBV6-3 and TRBJ1-6, with 11 bases identical to TRBD1. Trimming removed 4 bases from V and 7 bases from J; junction bases left unmatched: 0. The length of the CDR3 is 14 residues. Per the germline V gene, CDR1 is MNHEY and CDR2 is SVGEGT. The CDR3 is CASSWDRGNSPLHF. Partial CDR3 DNA: TGTGCCAGCAGTTGGGACAGGGGGAATTCACCC.

This clone has at least ten counts. The CDR3 goes on 3 residues after the read ends, and that part is filled in from the germline J gene. The chain has TRBV19 and TRBJ2-1; possible D gene TRBD2, 5 bases. Germline values: CDR1 LNHDA, CDR2 SQIVND (reference sequence). The CDR3 loop spans 15 amino acids. Trimming took 5 bases from V and 0 from J, leaving 11 bases between them. The covered CDR3 bases are TGTGCCAGTAGTTTAACGGGGAGCTCCTACAATGAG. Its translation is CASSLTGSSYNE. The whole CDR3 is CASSLTGSSYNEQFF.

This clone has at least ten counts. The read terminates 3 residues ahead of where the CDR3 ends, so the germline J gene completes it. This chain uses TRBV5-1 with TRBJ2-3; TRBD2 agrees at 10 bases. Germline CDR1 and CDR2: SGHRS and YFSETQ. The CDR3 is 16 residues long. V lost 2 bases, J lost 0 bases, and 3 bases stayed unmatched. Partial CDR3 DNA: TGCGCCAGCAGCTTCGGACTAGCGGCCAGCACAGATACG. Translation gives CASSFGLAASTDT. The complete CDR3 sequence is CASSFGLAASTDTQYF.

This clone has a count of ten or more. CDR3 DNA (partial): TGCAGCGTTGAAGACGGGGACAGCCCCTACGAG. Residues: CSVEDGDSPYE. The whole CDR3 protein reads CSVEDGDSPYEQYF. The V gene is TRBV29-1, the J gene TRBJ2-7; 7 nucleotides agree with TRBD1. The observed sequence ends 3 residues before the CDR3 terminus, with the missing tail filled in from the germline J gene. Unmatched junction bases numbered 4, after V lost 0 bases and J lost 2 bases. CDR1 and CDR2 (germline): SQVTM, ANQGSEA. This CDR3 spans 14 amino acids.

This clone came up many times. The read gets to within 3 residues of the CDR3 end, and the germline J gene fills in the rest. V and J are TRBV7-6 and TRBJ1-4; no reliable D call. Germline lookup yields CDR1 SGHVS and CDR2 FNYEAQ. Trimming pared 0 bases from V and 0 bases from J, leaving 2 bases between. The CDR3 covers 14 residues. CDR3 sequence: CASSLATTNEKLFF. The covered CDR3 bases are TGTGCCAGCAGCTTAGCTACAACTAATGAAAAA.

This clone was detected many times. The CDR3 goes on 3 residues after the read ends, and that part is filled in from the germline J gene. This chain uses TRBV20-1 with TRBJ1-4, with D possibly TRBD1 on 6 matching bases. Between the trimmed V and J ends, which lost 6 bases and 7 bases, there was a span of 18 bases. This CDR3 contains 14 residues. CDR1 and CDR2 (germline): DFQATT, SNEGSKA (reference sequence). CDR3 sequence reads: CSAPVAGGVEKLFF. The part of the CDR3 DNA that was read is TGCAGTGCCCCGGTCGCGGGGGGCGTTGAAAAA.

This clone was seen at least ten times. The read halts 3 residues ahead of the CDR3 end, with the missing end drawn from the germline J gene. J is TRBJ2-2 and V is TRBV4-1, with D uncertain. The CDR3 covers 15 residues. The V gene's germline CDR1 is MGHRA and CDR2 YSYEKL. V was pared by 6 bases and J by 6 bases, with 17 bases between. CDR3 sequence reads: CASRPVLKPAGELFF. The CDR3 DNA, read in part, is TGCGCCAGCAGACCGGTACTCAAACCGGCCGGGGAG.

This clone was counted ten times or more. Read sequence stops 3 residues before the CDR3 end, and the germline J gene provides the missing end. The chain employs TRBV5-6 and TRBJ2-7, with 11 bases lining up with TRBD2. Germline-derived CDR1 and CDR2 are SGHDT and YYEEEE. J lost 2 bases, V lost 2 bases, and 3 bases had no gene match. The CDR3 runs to 15 residues. This CDR3 reads CASSLLAGAAYEQYF. The sequenced CDR3 bases are TGTGCCAGCAGCTTACTAGCGGGGGCCGCCTACGAG.

This clone appeared many times. The missing CDR3 end, 3 residues past where the read stops, is filled in from the germline J gene. This sequence joins TRBV11-3 and TRBJ2-7, with a possible D match to TRBD1 (6 bases). The V end lost 5 bases, the J end lost 5 bases, and 19 bases lay between the germline ends. This CDR3 contains 15 residues. The germline V gene encodes CDR1 SGHNT and CDR2 YENEEA. The sequenced CDR3 bases are TGTGCCAGCAGCCTAAACCCAGGGGTGGGGGACGAG. Translation: CASSLNPGVGDE. The whole CDR3 region reads CASSLNPGVGDEQYF.

Many counts were recorded for this clone. From the germline J gene comes the end of the CDR3, since the read stops 3 residues before it. This chain links TRBV19 with TRBJ2-7; 9 positions match TRBD2. The J segment lost 4 bases and the V segment lost 5 bases, leaving 12 bases of the junction unmatched. The germline gives CDR1 LNHDA, CDR2 SQIVND (reference sequence). This CDR3 spans 16 amino acids. The covered CDR3 bases are TGTGCCAGTAGTGCCAGTGGCGGGAGGGCCTATTACGAG. Translation gives CASSASGGRAYYE. The CDR3 in its entirety is CASSASGGRAYYEQYF.

This clone was counted ten times or more. The read is 3 residues too short to cover the CDR3 end, so that end is filled in from the germline J gene. The gene calls are TRBV5-1 and TRBJ1-1; 9 positions match TRBD1. This CDR3 is 15 amino acids long. V gave up 4 bases and J gave up 0 bases; unmatched junction bases: 4. Germline V gives CDR1 SGHRS, CDR2 YFSETQ. The CDR3 is CASSPDRGLNTEAFF. The sequenced part of the CDR3 DNA is TGCGCCAGCAGCCCGGACAGGGGATTGAACACTGAA.

This clone came up many times. The read is 3 residues too short to cover the CDR3 end, so that end is filled in from the germline J gene. This rearrangement joins TRBV9 to TRBJ2-1; possibly TRBD1 for D (5 bases). V was clipped by 4 bases and J by 0 bases, with 14 bases between them. Per the germline V gene, CDR1 is SGDLS and CDR2 is YYNGEE. CDR3 length: 16 amino acids. Here the CDR3 reads CASSPRGASSYNEQFF. The sequenced CDR3 bases are TGTGCCAGCAGCCCCCGTGGGGCCTCCTCCTACAATGAG.

At least ten counts were recorded for this clone. Sequencing ends 3 residues short of the CDR3 end; the germline J gene provides the rest. This sequence joins TRBV20-1 and TRBJ1-4, with a tentative D call TRBD1 (5 bases). Germline loops: CDR1 DFQATT, CDR2 SNEGSKA (reference sequence). V dropped 2 bases and J dropped 4 bases, with 17 bases sitting between them. CDR3 length: 16 residues. CDR3 amino acids: CSARFVTPGVNEKLFF. The sequenced CDR3 bases are TGCAGTGCTAGATTTGTAACCCCGGGGGTTAATGAAAAA.

In its sample, this clone was seen many times. The read ends 3 residues shy of where the CDR3 ends; the end is completed using the germline J gene. This sequence joins TRBV24-1 and TRBJ2-1; possible D gene TRBD1, 5 bases. The CDR3 has 14 amino acids. V shed 4 bases and J shed 4 bases, with 10 bases lying between them. From germline, CDR1 is KGHDR and CDR2 SFDVKD. This CDR3 is CATSDSGPYNEQFF. CDR3 DNA, as far as it was read: TGTGCCACCAGTGACTCAGGGCCTTACAATGAG.

This clone is medium-sized (0.01 to 0.1%) within its sample. The read halts 3 residues ahead of the CDR3 end, with the missing end drawn from the germline J gene. V is TRBV3-1 (or the pseudogene TRBV3-2) and J is TRBJ1-3; perhaps TRBD1 as D (5 bases). The length of the CDR3 is 14 residues. Germline-derived CDR1 and CDR2 are LGHDT and YNNKEL (reference sequence). Trimming shortened V by 4 bases and J by 2 bases, and 9 bases separated the two germline ends. The DNA read from the CDR3 is TGTGCCAGCAGCCCCGTGGACACTGGAAACACC. Its translation: CASSPVDTGNT. The full-length CDR3 reads as CASSPVDTGNTIYF.

This clone occurred many times. The read ends 3 residues shy of where the CDR3 ends; the end is completed using the germline J gene. The genes are TRBV19 and TRBJ1-2; perhaps TRBD1 as D (5 bases). V lost 3 bases to trimming and J lost 4 bases, with 15 bases between them. CDR3 length: 15 amino acids. The germline CDR1 and CDR2 sequences are LNHDA and SQIVND (reference sequence). The sequenced CDR3 bases are TGTGCCAGTAGTATGCGCCAGGGAAGAGGCTATGGC. Translated, it gives CASSMRQGRGYG. The CDR3 in full is CASSMRQGRGYGYTF.

This clone has ten or more counts. CDR3 protein: CATGTPGNYGQYF. The sequenced part of the CDR3 DNA is TGTGCCACCGGGACTCCAGGAAACTATGGT. The chain is built from TRBV3-1 (or the pseudogene TRBV3-2) and TRBJ2-4; the D gene is possibly TRBD2 (6 bases). The read ends 3 residues early relative to the CDR3; the germline J gene fills the gap. Per germline, CDR1 LGHDT and CDR2 YNNKEL (reference sequence). The CDR3 is 13 residues long.

This clone was picked up many times. The observed sequence ends 3 residues before the CDR3 terminus, with the missing tail filled in from the germline J gene. This chain links TRBV7-9 with TRBJ1-2; possible D gene TRBD1, 5 bases. The V end was cut by 5 bases, the J end by 5 bases, with 12 bases between. CDR1 and CDR2 (germline): SEHNR, FQNEAQ (reference sequence). This CDR3 comprises 13 residues. The CDR3 region is CASSLRGSYGYTF. The part of the CDR3 DNA that was read is TGTGCCAGCAGCCTAAGGGGTTCGTATGGC.

There are many counts of this clone. The read gets to within 3 residues of the CDR3 end, and the germline J gene fills in the rest. The V call is TRBV30, the J call TRBJ1-4; 9 positions match TRBD1. This CDR3 has 15 amino acids. Germline V gene data show CDR1 as GTSNPN and CDR2 as SVGIG (reference sequence). V gave up 3 bases and J gave up 6 bases; unmatched junction bases: 8. The DNA read from the CDR3 is TGTGCCTGGAGCCGTCCGGGACAGGGTGATGAAAAA. Encoded protein: CAWSRPGQGDEK. The entire CDR3 reads CAWSRPGQGDEKLFF.

In its sample, this clone was seen many times. The read finishes 3 residues shy of the CDR3 end, and the germline J gene is used to complete it. This rearrangement joins TRBV30 to TRBJ1-5; weak D call: TRBD1 (5 bases). Between the trimmed V and J ends, which lost 2 bases and 2 bases, there was a span of 13 bases. The germline CDR1 and CDR2 sequences are GTSNPN and SVGIG (reference sequence). The CDR3 runs to 15 residues. Here the CDR3 reads CAWSHVGAGNQPQHF. CDR3 DNA, as far as it was read: TGTGCCTGGAGTCATGTAGGGGCGGGCAATCAGCCC. The full variable domain, in which reference TRBV30 and TRBJ1-5 provide the parts outside the CDR3, is SQTIHQWPATLVQPVGSPLSLECTVEGTSNPNLYWYRQAAGRGLQLLFYSVGIGQISSEVPQNLSASRPQDRQFILSSKKLLLSDSGFYLCAWSHVGAGNQPQHFGDGTRLSIL.

This clone was recorded many times. The read gets to within 3 residues of the CDR3 end, and the germline J gene fills in the rest. The chain employs TRBV11-2 and TRBJ2-2, with 8 positions matching TRBD2. CDR1 is SGHAT and CDR2 is FQNNGV in the germline V gene. This CDR3 is 15 amino acids long. With 4 bases clipped from V and 3 bases from J, the junction kept 4 bases outside the gene matches. CDR3 bases read: TGTGCCAGCAGCTCCCCGGGACTAGACACCGGGGAG. This translates into CASSSPGLDTGE. The complete CDR3 protein is CASSSPGLDTGELFF.

At least ten counts were recorded for this clone. The observed sequence ends 3 residues before the CDR3 terminus, with the missing tail filled in from the germline J gene. V is TRBV7-8 and J is TRBJ1-2; D remains unclear. V was cut by 5 bases and J by 1 base, with 8 bases left in between. Germline V gives CDR1 SGHVS, CDR2 FQNEAQ. This CDR3 contains 13 residues. Partial CDR3 DNA: TGTGCCAGCAGCCCCACACATAACTATGGC. This encodes CASSPTHNYG. The full-length CDR3 reads as CASSPTHNYGYTF.

In its sample, this clone was seen many times. The read is 3 residues too short to cover the CDR3 end, so that end is filled in from the germline J gene. The chain is built from TRBV5-8 and TRBJ2-3, with D perhaps matching TRBD1 (5 bases). The CDR3 loop spans 15 amino acids. Germline CDR1 reads SGHTS; CDR2 reads YDEGEE. Trimming stripped 2 bases from V and 2 bases from J, with 12 bases between. The CDR3 loop reads CASSFVGRDTDTQYF. The sequenced part of the CDR3 DNA is TGTGCCAGCAGCTTTGTCGGCAGGGACACAGATACG. The full variable domain, with the rest looked up from reference TRBV5-8 and TRBJ2-3, is EAGVTQSPTHLIKTRGQQATLRCSPISGHTSVYWYQQALGLGLQFLLWYDEGEERNRGNFPPRFSGRQFPNYSSELNVNALELEDSALYLCASSFVGRDTDTQYFGPGTRLTVL.

This clone was counted ten times or more. The CDR3 is cut off 3 residues early in the read; its end comes from the germline J gene. The V gene is TRBV19, the J gene TRBJ2-3; 10 bases line up with TRBD2. Germline V gene sequence: CDR1 LNHDA, CDR2 SQIVND (reference sequence). The CDR3 consists of 14 residues. Partial CDR3 DNA: TGTGCCAGTACCCCAGCGGGAGGGCCTCGTGCG. Translating gives CASTPAGGPRA. The full CDR3 sequence reads CASTPAGGPRAQYF.